The 17 T cell receptor beta chains reported below all come from one sample, sequenced in a study of blood T cell repertoires in COVID-19. Generated by immunoSEQ multiplex PCR, the TCRdb table keeps only in-frame clones and is missing some. Seen here are roughly 250,000 clones, around four fifths observed once, and the top ten hold around 11%. The specimen was peripheral blood. Receptors originate from a woman aged 55-70 years with active or convalescent COVID-19.

The rearrangement uses TRBV10-3 and TRBJ1-2, with unresolved D. The CDR3 has 17 amino acids. The germline V gene has CDR1 ENHRY and CDR2 SYGVKD. V lost 10 bases to trimming and J lost 0 bases, with 24 bases between them. The chain's CDR3 is CATLPIPSGLANYGYTF. In DNA form, the CDR3 reads TGTGCCACCTTACCGATCCCGTCAGGTTTGGCTAACTATGGCTACACCTTC.

The genes are TRBV15 and TRBJ1-2; TRBD1 aligns across 9 bases. Unmatched junction bases numbered 8, after V lost 2 bases and J lost 7 bases. Germline assignment: CDR1 LNHNV and CDR2 YYDKDF (reference sequence). The CDR3 has 15 residues. CDR3 amino acids: CATSRSLTGGGGYTF. The CDR3 DNA sequence: TGTGCCACCAGCAGAAGCCTTACAGGGGGCGGTGGCTACACCTTC. Using reference TRBV15 and TRBJ1-2 for the parts outside the CDR3, the full variable domain is DAMVIQNPRYQVTQFGKPVTLSCSQTLNHNVMYWYQQKSSQAPKLLFHYYDKDFNNEADTPDNFQSRRPNTSFCFLDIRSPGLGDTAMYLCATSRSLTGGGGYTFGSGTRLTVV.

This chain links TRBV2 with TRBJ1-5; D not certain. This CDR3 region has 15 residues. CDR1 is SNHLY, CDR2 FYNNEI, per germline. Trimming cost V 3 bases and J 7 bases, with 16 bases left between them. CDR3: CASSELGGSGQPQHF. CDR3 nucleotide sequence: TGTGCCAGCAGTGAGTTAGGCGGCTCTGGGCAGCCCCAGCATTTT.

For the CDR3, the DNA is TGTGCCAGCAGCTTAGAGATACTGTCGGGCTATGGCTACACCTTC. Translation gives CASSLEILSGYGYTF. The rearrangement links TRBV7-2 to TRBJ1-2; D remains ambiguous. V lost 1 base to trimming and J lost 4 bases, with 13 bases between them. Germline lookup yields CDR1 SGHTA and CDR2 FQGNSA. The CDR3 runs 15 residues. The whole variable domain, remainder taken from reference TRBV7-2 and TRBJ1-2, is GAGVSQSPSNKVTEKGKDVELRCDPISGHTALYWYRQSLGQGLEFLIYFQGNSAPDKSGLPSDRFSAERTGGSVSTLTIQRTQQEDSAVYLCASSLEILSGYGYTFGSGTRLTVV.

The gene calls are TRBV10-1 and TRBJ1-2; 8 positions agree with TRBD1. The germline V gene encodes CDR1 WNHNN and CDR2 SYGVQD (reference sequence). The length of the CDR3 is 15 residues. J gave up 2 bases and V 5 bases, and 7 bases lay outside the gene matches. This CDR3 is CASSPGQGDNYGYTF. The CDR3 region has the DNA TGCGCCAGCAGTCCCGGACAGGGCGACAACTATGGCTACACCTTC.

This clone occurred a few times. J is TRBJ1-1 and V is TRBV18; 8 bases match TRBD1. The CDR3 totals 14 residues. The ends lost 4 bases at V and 4 bases at J; junction bases unmatched: 5. CDR1 is KGHSH and CDR2 is LQKENI in the germline V gene. The CDR3 protein is CASSLNDRGTEAFF. The CDR3 nucleotides read TGTGCCAGCTCACTAAACGACAGGGGCACTGAAGCTTTCTTT.

This sequence joins TRBV27 and TRBJ1-4, with 8 nucleotides matching TRBD1. The germline V gene encodes CDR1 MNHEY and CDR2 SMNVEV (reference sequence). V lost 5 bases and J lost 4; bases outside the gene matches: 6. The CDR3 totals 15 residues. CDR3 bases: TGTGCCAGCAGTGTGCAGGGGGCTGGTAATGAAAAACTGTTTTTT. This codes for CASSVQGAGNEKLFF.

The rearrangement uses TRBV12-2 and TRBJ2-3; whether TRBD2, the table's D call, matches the DNA was not checked. TRBV12-2 is classified as a pseudogene. The length of the CDR3 is 18 residues. The DNA of the CDR3 is TGTGCAAGTCGCCCCAAGCCACTAGCGGGGGACGACACAGATACGCAGTATTTT. Encoded protein: CASRPKPLAGDDTDTQYF.

V and J are TRBV5-1 and TRBJ2-5, with a tentative D call TRBD2 (7 bases). V was trimmed by 1 base and J by 5 bases, leaving 15 bases between them. The CDR3 length is 15 residues. Germline CDR1 is SGHRS and CDR2 is YFSETQ. This CDR3 is CASSLWGGPWETQYF. Here the CDR3 DNA reads TGCGCCAGCAGCTTGTGGGGGGGGCCGTGGGAGACCCAGTACTTC.

This clone was counted once. V is TRBV5-4 and J is TRBJ1-1; 10 positions agree with TRBD1. V was clipped by 4 bases and J by 5 bases; unmatched bases: 14. The CDR3 consists of 17 residues. CDR1 and CDR2 from the germline V gene are SGHNT and YYREEE (reference sequence). The CDR3 DNA sequence: TGTGCCAGCAGCACGACAGGGGGCTGGAGTGGAGGGACTGAAGCTTTCTTT. Translating gives CASSTTGGWSGGTEAFF.

This clone was counted only a few times. The rearrangement joins TRBV3-1 (or the pseudogene TRBV3-2) to TRBJ2-1; 10 nucleotides line up with TRBD2. Germline V lookup: CDR1 LGHDT, CDR2 YNNKEL (reference sequence). V was pared by 6 bases and J by 4 bases, with 9 bases of the junction left unmatched. This CDR3 comprises 16 residues. CDR3 nucleotide sequence: TGTGCCAGCAGTCCCTTTAGCGGGGGGCTATACAATGAGCAGTTCTTC. Encoded protein: CASSPFSGGLYNEQFF.

V is TRBV6-5 and J is TRBJ1-2, with 7 nucleotides matching TRBD1. Germline assignment: CDR1 MNHEY and CDR2 SVGAGI. With V trimmed by 7 bases and J by 3 bases, 2 bases remained unmatched. This CDR3 has 12 amino acids. The CDR3 bases are TGTGCCAGCATTACAGGGGACTATGGCTACACCTTC. This translates into CASITGDYGYTF.

The gene calls are TRBV27 and TRBJ2-7; 9 positions agree with TRBD1. The length of the CDR3 is 13 residues. V lost 6 bases and J lost 6; bases outside the gene matches: 6. Germline V gene data show CDR1 as MNHEY and CDR2 as SMNVEV (reference sequence). CDR3 residues: CASSTDRGGEQYF. The CDR3, as DNA: TGTGCCAGCAGCACGGACAGGGGAGGCGAGCAGTACTTC.

As concerns this clone: The same CDR3 arises from other DNA sequences in this sample as well. The chain employs TRBV7-9 and TRBJ1-1; weak D call: TRBD1 (5 bases). Trimming removed 6 bases at V and 1 base at J, with 9 bases between. Germline loops: CDR1 SEHNR, CDR2 FQNEAQ (reference sequence). The CDR3 has 13 residues. CDR3 sequence (DNA): TGTGCCAGCAGTCGTCAGGGGAACACTGAAGCTTTCTTT. Residues: CASSRQGNTEAFF.

This rearrangement joins TRBV3-1 (or the pseudogene TRBV3-2) to TRBJ1-5; no clear D gene. This CDR3 contains 15 residues. The germline V gene has CDR1 LGHDT and CDR2 YNNKEL (reference sequence). Trimming cost V 1 base and J 4 bases, with 11 bases left between them. The CDR3 here is CASSQGGVENQPQHF. CDR3 DNA: TGTGCCAGCAGCCAAGGAGGAGTGGAGAATCAGCCCCAGCATTTT.

This clone appeared a single time. Other nucleotide sequences from this sample produce the same CDR3. The rearrangement links TRBV7-9 to TRBJ2-2; a possible D gene is TRBD2 (5 bases). Per the germline V gene, CDR1 is SEHNR and CDR2 is FQNEAQ (reference sequence). This CDR3 spans 17 amino acids. Trimming shortened V by 1 base and J by 1 base, and 13 bases separated the two germline ends. CDR3 protein: CASSLGRGFGNTGELFF. Written as DNA, the CDR3 is TGTGCCAGCAGCTTAGGAAGAGGGTTTGGGAACACCGGGGAGCTGTTTTTT.

The V and J genes are TRBV14 and TRBJ2-5; possibly TRBD1 for D (6 bases). Trimming left V 1 base short and J 0 bases short, with 9 bases between. CDR3 length: 15 amino acids. Per germline, CDR1 SGHDN and CDR2 FVKESK. CDR3 region: CASSQADRYQETQYF. DNA of the CDR3: TGTGCCAGCAGCCAAGCTGACAGGTACCAAGAGACCCAGTACTTC.